This TCR beta chain was documented in a study of blood T cell repertoires in COVID-19. Study background: The cDNA or gDNA used as material had been derived from T cells, B-cell-depleted T cells, or PBMCs.

In the source study's methods: Amplification of reference gene primers was used by the study to estimate nucleated cell counts. The table came from immunoSEQ multiplex PCR; TCRdb's copy has only in-frame clones and leaves some out. The D gene and trimming were derived from the DNA, and the V and J assignments and clone size from that table. The table includes about 200,000 clones, under 90% detected once. Germline V gives CDR1 SGDLS, CDR2 YYNGEE. The CDR3 runs to 16 residues. V was pared by 0 bases and J by 0 bases, with 12 bases between. Recruits, aged roughly 18 to 95 years, lived in 24 US areas. Assignments of participants to cohorts depended upon their own reported clinical history.

The sequencing sample was made of PBMCs or T cells enriched from blood (not recorded which). This chain joins TRBV9 and TRBJ1-1; D is perhaps TRBD1 (5 bases). This receptor was obtained from a woman aged 30 to 39 with acute COVID-19. CDR3 DNA sequence: TGTGCCAGCAGCGTAGCTGGGGACTACATGAACACTGAAGCTTTCTTT. Encoded protein: CASSVAGDYMNTEAFF. The variable domain in full, completed from reference TRBV9 and TRBJ1-1, reads DSGVTQTPKHLITATGQRVTLRCSPRSGDLSVYWYQQSLDQGLQFLIQYYNGEERAKGNILERFSAQQFPDLHSELNLSSLELGDSALYFCASSVAGDYMNTEAFFGQGTRLTVV.